Following are 28 T cell receptor beta chains from one sample sequenced in a study of regulatory T cells in long-lasting Graves disease. Time point here: newly diagnosed GD, antithyroid drugs for less than 3 months. Researchers made the TCR library from RNA that was extracted from PBMCs. Building of the TCR beta libraries involved iRepertoire HTBI primers and Arm-PCR of CDR3 regions. Each CDR3 protein gets one entry after TCRdb re-called the multiplex PCR reads with MiXCR. This sample yields hundreds of thousands of distinct CDR3 sequences, of which over 12% are seen a single time; about 7.8% belongs to the top ten. The same data also contributed to another study, on T cells in Graves' hyperthyroidism and ophthalmopathy.

Sequencing was performed on peripheral blood mononuclear cells (PBMCs), taken at new diagnosis, from a patient treated with antithyroid drugs. The receptor source for this set is a woman aged 40 to 50 with Graves disease.

The genes are TRBV20-1 and TRBJ2-1; TRBD2 matches 13 bases. Per germline, CDR1 DFQATT and CDR2 SNEGSKA (reference sequence). The CDR3 is made up of 17 amino acids. V lost 5 bases and J lost 5; bases outside the gene matches: 12. This chain's CDR3 is CSAEAGLAGVPNNEQFF. In DNA, the CDR3 is TGCAGTGCTGAGGCAGGACTAGCGGGAGTCCCGAACAATGAGCAGTTCTTC.

This clonotype occurred many times. The CDR3 sequence is CASSFFSAGGNEQFF. CDR3 bases: TGTGCCAGCAGTTTTTTTTCTGCGGGAGGCAATGAGCAGTTCTTC. The genes are TRBV28 and TRBJ2-1, with 8 positions matching TRBD2. The CDR3 consists of 15 residues. Per germline, CDR1 MDHEN and CDR2 SYDVKM. J gave up 6 bases and V 3 bases, and 7 bases lay outside the gene matches. Full variable domain (remainder filled in from reference TRBV28 and TRBJ2-1): DVKVTQSSRYLVKRTGEKVFLECVQDMDHENMFWYRQDPGLGLRLIYFSYDVKMKEKGDIPEGYSVSREKKERFSLILESASTNQTSMYLCASSFFSAGGNEQFFGPGTRLTVL.

This clonotype was detected ten times or more. The gene calls are TRBV7-9 and TRBJ1-1; D gene uncertain. The CDR3 length is 17 residues. Germline V gene sequence: CDR1 SEHNR, CDR2 FQNEAQ (reference sequence). Trimming left V 5 bases short and J 0 bases short, with 19 bases between. The CDR3 DNA is TGTGCCAGCAGCCCGATCGACAAGGGCCGGCTGAACACTGAAGCTTTCTTT. It codes for CASSPIDKGRLNTEAFF.

This clonotype was picked up many times. The chain has TRBV5-1 and TRBJ2-1; D gene unclear. The CDR3 totals 17 residues. V lost 0 bases and J lost 0, with 13 bases in between. The germline V gene encodes CDR1 SGHRS and CDR2 YFSETQ. CDR3 sequence reads: CASSLGASTSSYNEQFF. The DNA for the CDR3 is TGCGCCAGCAGCTTGGGGGCCAGCACCAGCTCCTACAATGAGCAGTTCTTC.

V and J are TRBV7-6 and TRBJ2-2; TRBD2 matches at 7 bases. The CDR3 contains 14 residues. Germline CDR1 reads SGHVS; CDR2 reads FNYEAQ. Germline trimming cut 5 bases from V and 5 bases from J; bases unmatched to any gene: 5. The CDR3 reads CASSPSGGTGELFF. CDR3 nucleotide sequence: TGTGCCAGCAGCCCTAGCGGAGGGACCGGGGAGCTGTTTTTT.

This clonotype was detected many times. The chain joins TRBV28 to TRBJ2-3; TRBD2 aligns across 10 bases. This CDR3 is built from 18 residues. Per the germline V gene, CDR1 is MDHEN and CDR2 is SYDVKM. V shed 7 bases and J 2 bases; nucleotides not matched to a gene: 15. CDR3 in DNA: TGTGCCAGCAATTCTCGTGAGGCTAGCGGGGGCTACACAGATACGCAGTATTTT. Translating it yields CASNSREASGGYTDTQYF.

This clonotype showed up many times. The CDR3 spells CASSEQGGSYEQYF. The DNA of the CDR3 is TGTGCCAGCTCAGAACAGGGTGGATCCTACGAGCAGTACTTC. This chain links TRBV18 with TRBJ2-7; D perhaps matches TRBD1 (6 bases). The CDR3 sequence is 14 residues long. The ends were cut back, 5 bases at V and 1 base at J, with 12 bases in the middle. Germline lookup yields CDR1 KGHSH and CDR2 LQKENI.

This clonotype was counted many times. The chain uses TRBV28 and TRBJ1-4, with 8 positions matching TRBD1. This CDR3 is 17 amino acids long. With 2 bases clipped from V and 5 bases from J, the junction kept 10 bases outside the gene matches. Germline CDR1 is MDHEN and CDR2 is SYDVKM. The CDR3 loop is CASSLEPTGAGNEKLFF. CDR3 bases: TGTGCCAGCAGTTTAGAGCCGACAGGGGCAGGGAATGAAAAACTGTTTTTT.

The gene calls are TRBV7-9 and TRBJ2-5; 8 bases agree with TRBD2. In germline, CDR1 is SEHNR, CDR2 FQNEAQ (reference sequence). V shed 2 bases and J 5 bases; nucleotides not matched to a gene: 7. The CDR3 runs 15 residues. CDR3 bases: TGTGCCAGCAGCTTAACCAGCGGGAGTTTGGAGACCCAGTACTTC. It encodes CASSLTSGSLETQYF. The variable domain in full, with the rest retrieved from reference TRBV7-9 and TRBJ2-5, is DTGVSQNPRHKITKRGQNVTFRCDPISEHNRLYWYRQTLGQGPEFLTYFQNEAQLEKSRLLSDRFSAERPKGSFSTLEIQRTEQGDSAMYLCASSLTSGSLETQYFGPGTRLLVL.

The chain has TRBV11-2 and TRBJ2-1, with D perhaps matching TRBD1 (6 bases). The J call is in doubt because the DNA end fits TRBJ2-5 better. Germline-derived CDR1 and CDR2 are SGHAT and FQNNGV. This CDR3 region has 13 residues. This CDR3 reads CASSSGQKETQYF. In nucleotides, the CDR3 is TGTGCCAGCAGTTCCGGACAGAAAGAGACCCAGTACTTC.

This clonotype was detected only a few times. The chain links TRBV6-2 or TRBV6-3 to TRBJ2-1; perhaps TRBD2 as D (5 bases). Per germline, CDR1 MNHEY and CDR2 SVGEGT. The CDR3 has 14 residues. With 7 bases removed from V and 2 bases from J, the gap between germline ends came to 12 bases. In DNA form, the CDR3 reads TGTGCCAGCACGTACGGGATCCCCTACAATGAGCAGTTCTTC. Protein sequence: CASTYGIPYNEQFF.

This clonotype has ten or more counts. V and J are TRBV12-3 or TRBV12-4 and TRBJ2-1, with 7 bases lining up with TRBD1. V shed 5 bases and J 8 bases; nucleotides not matched to a gene: 6. The CDR3 has 13 residues. This CDR3 is CASSTGTAYEQFF. CDR3 coding DNA: TGTGCCAGCAGTACCGGGACAGCATATGAGCAGTTCTTC.

In this sample, this clonotype turned up many times. The chain links TRBV19 to TRBJ1-1; 8 nucleotides agree with TRBD1. Germline trimming cut 4 bases from V and 1 base from J; bases unmatched to any gene: 5. Germline assignment: CDR1 LNHDA and CDR2 SQIVND (reference sequence). This CDR3 region has 15 residues. The CDR3 loop is CASSTQGARNTEAFF. The CDR3 DNA reads as TGTGCCAGTAGTACCCAGGGGGCGAGGAACACTGAAGCTTTCTTT.

At least ten counts were recorded for this clonotype. The CDR3 region has the DNA TGTGCCAGCAGCGTAGGGGTTAGCGGAGCCAGCTCCTACGAGCAGTACTTC. Residues: CASSVGVSGASSYEQYF. The chain links TRBV9 to TRBJ2-7; D perhaps matches TRBD2 (6 bases). Trimming removed 0 bases from V and 0 bases from J, with 16 bases in between. This CDR3 contains 17 residues. From germline, CDR1 is SGDLS and CDR2 YYNGEE.

This clonotype was counted many times. J is TRBJ2-3 and V is TRBV5-1, with D perhaps matching TRBD1 (5 bases). Germline values: CDR1 SGHRS, CDR2 YFSETQ. Deletions cut 5 bases from V and 2 bases from J, with 9 bases between. The CDR3 is 13 residues long. The CDR3 nucleotides read TGCGCCAGCAGTCCAGGGTACACAGATACGCAGTATTTT. As protein: CASSPGYTDTQYF.

This clonotype was observed many times. The chain uses TRBV24-1 and TRBJ2-1, with D hard to call. The CDR3 extends over 14 amino acids. The germline CDR1 and CDR2 sequences are KGHDR and SFDVKD. V lost 4 bases to trimming and J lost 4 bases, with 10 bases between them. Here the CDR3 DNA reads TGTGCCACCAGTGAGTTGGGCAGGTACAATGAGCAGTTCTTC. Its translation: CATSELGRYNEQFF.

Ten or more counts support this clonotype. The gene calls are TRBV7-3 and TRBJ1-1; D ambiguous. This CDR3 spans 13 amino acids. V lost 1 base and J lost 3, with 6 bases in between. Germline CDR1 SGHTA, CDR2 FQGTGA. The CDR3 spells CASSLNPYTEAFF. CDR3 bases: TGTGCCAGCAGCTTAAATCCGTACACTGAAGCTTTCTTT.

Many counts were recorded for this clonotype. V usage is TRBV2 and J usage is TRBJ1-2; D is ambiguous. Germline loops: CDR1 SNHLY, CDR2 FYNNEI. This CDR3 spans 14 amino acids. V shed 1 base and J shed 10 bases, with 16 bases lying between them. DNA of the CDR3: TGTGCCAGCAGTGAAGTATGGACTCGGCAGGACTACACCTTC. Translation: CASSEVWTRQDYTF. The variable domain in full, with the rest retrieved from reference TRBV2 and TRBJ1-2, is EPEVTQTPSHQVTQMGQEVILRCVPISNHLYFYWYRQILGQKVEFLVSFYNNEISEKSEIFDDQFSVERPDGSNFTLKIRSTKLEDSAMYFCASSEVWTRQDYTFGSGTRLTVV.

The table lists this clonotype with many counts. The V call is TRBV4-2, the J call TRBJ1-2; perhaps TRBD1 as D (5 bases). V was shortened by 0 bases and J by 3 bases, with 11 bases between the two germline ends. CDR3 size: 15 residues. Germline V gives CDR1 LGHNA, CDR2 YNFKEQ. CDR3 in amino acids: CASSQELTADYGYTF. The CDR3 DNA reads as TGTGCCAGCAGCCAAGAGTTGACAGCCGACTATGGCTACACCTTC.

The V and J genes are TRBV7-6 and TRBJ2-1; D remains ambiguous. Germline V gene lookup returns CDR1 SGHVS and CDR2 FNYEAQ. This CDR3 comprises 16 residues. V was cut by 5 bases and J by 3 bases, with 17 bases left in between. The CDR3 protein is CASSPTSVPFYNEQFF. The CDR3 nucleotides are TGTGCCAGCAGCCCGACTTCAGTTCCTTTCTACAATGAGCAGTTCTTC. Full variable domain (missing parts from reference TRBV7-6 and TRBJ2-1): GAGVSQSPRYKVTKRGQDVALRCDPISGHVSLYWYRQALGQGPEFLTYFNYEAQQDKSGLPNDRFSAERPEGSISTLTIQRTEQRDSAMYRCASSPTSVPFYNEQFFGPGTRLTVL.

The rearrangement links TRBV5-4 to TRBJ2-7; 9 nucleotides line up with TRBD2. Germline CDR1 SGHNT, CDR2 YYREEE (reference sequence). The CDR3 spans 16 residues. After removal of 4 bases from V and 4 bases from J, the junction contained 12 bases not matched to a gene. Written as DNA, the CDR3 is TGTGCCAGCAGCCAAAGTTTAGCGGGGGCCCAGTACGAGCAGTACTTC. It specifies CASSQSLAGAQYEQYF.

In regard to this clonotype: A much larger clone is a single base away; this may be a read error. The rearrangement links TRBV20-1 to TRBJ2-7, with D possibly being TRBD2 (6 bases). Germline-derived CDR1 and CDR2 are DFQATT and SNEGSKA (reference sequence). The CDR3 covers 17 residues. The CDR3 protein is CSARSLLGSHGGDTPYF. The CDR3 nucleotides read TGCAGTGCTAGATCATTACTCGGGTCCCATGGAGGGGATACGCCGTATTTT.

This clonotype showed up many times. The rearrangement joins TRBV7-8 to TRBJ2-1; 8 bases fit TRBD2. V trimming: 5 bases; J trimming: 6 bases; junction bases outside the gene matches: 6. The germline V gene has CDR1 SGHVS and CDR2 FQNEAQ. The CDR3 loop spans 14 amino acids. DNA of the CDR3: TGTGCCAGCAGCCCAGGACTAGCTGGCAATGAGCAGTTCTTC. Protein sequence: CASSPGLAGNEQFF.

The table lists this clonotype with many counts. The chain carries TRBV7-2 and TRBJ2-1; TRBD1 matches at 8 bases. V was pared by 4 bases and J by 7 bases, with 3 bases of the junction left unmatched. Germline V CDR1 and CDR2: SGHTA, FQGNSA. The CDR3 totals 13 residues. The CDR3 sequence: CASSSYRGNEQFF. The DNA of the CDR3 is TGTGCCAGCAGCTCCTACAGGGGGAATGAGCAGTTCTTC.

The genes are TRBV19 and TRBJ2-6; 10 bases fit TRBD1. This CDR3 is built from 18 residues. Germline CDR1 is LNHDA and CDR2 is SQIVND (reference sequence). V lost 4 bases to trimming and J lost 2 bases; unmatched junction nucleotides: 8. CDR3 nucleotide sequence: TGTGCCAGTAGTAGCCGGGACAGGGGAGGCCCTGGGGCCAACGTCCTGACTTTC. Translating gives CASSSRDRGGPGANVLTF.

The chain links TRBV27 to TRBJ1-6, with 9 bases matching TRBD1. The CDR3 is 17 residues long. Unmatched junction bases numbered 13, after V lost 6 bases and J lost 7 bases. Germline V gives CDR1 MNHEY, CDR2 SMNVEV (reference sequence). CDR3 sequence (DNA): TGTGCCAGCAGCCCTCGACGACAGGGGGTTATAAATTCACCCCTCCACTTT. It encodes CASSPRRQGVINSPLHF.

In this sample, this clonotype turned up many times. V and J are TRBV6-2 or TRBV6-3 and TRBJ1-4; TRBD1 might be the D (6 bases). The germline gives CDR1 MNHEY, CDR2 SVGEGT. V was cut by 6 bases and J by 5 bases, with 22 bases left in between. This CDR3 is 17 amino acids long. CDR3 loop: CASSVTTGPVMNEKLFF. CDR3 DNA: TGTGCCAGCAGCGTAACTACAGGGCCGGTGATGAATGAAAAACTGTTTTTT.

This clonotype was counted ten times or more. V is TRBV28 and J is TRBJ2-7, with TRBD1 matching over 8 bases. This CDR3 contains 13 residues. Germline V lookup: CDR1 MDHEN, CDR2 SYDVKM. V gave up 8 bases and J gave up 9 bases; unmatched junction bases: 12. CDR3 loop: CASGTGSPKVQYF. The CDR3 DNA is TGTGCCAGCGGGACAGGTTCTCCTAAGGTGCAGTACTTC. Full variable domain (missing parts from reference TRBV28 and TRBJ2-7): DVKVTQSSRYLVKRTGEKVFLECVQDMDHENMFWYRQDPGLGLRLIYFSYDVKMKEKGDIPEGYSVSREKKERFSLILESASTNQTSMYLCASGTGSPKVQYFGPGTRLTVT.